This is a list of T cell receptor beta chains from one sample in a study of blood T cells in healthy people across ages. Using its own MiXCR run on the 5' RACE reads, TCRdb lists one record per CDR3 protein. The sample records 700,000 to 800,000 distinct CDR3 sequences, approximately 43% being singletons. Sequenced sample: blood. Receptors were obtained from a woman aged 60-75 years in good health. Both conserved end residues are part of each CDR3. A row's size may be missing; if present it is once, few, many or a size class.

CDR3 protein: CSATSRGQGRGNTIYF
J gene: TRBJ1-3
clone size: few
V gene: TRBV20-1

CDR3 protein: CASTSDRKETQYF
J gene: TRBJ2-5
clone size: few
V gene: TRBV28

CDR3 protein: CSVAGGSTDTQYF
J gene: TRBJ2-3
clone size: NA
V gene: TRBV29-1

CDR3 protein: CASRNFQGAHNEQFF
J gene: TRBJ2-1
clone size: few
V gene: TRBV28

CDR3 protein: CSARDSLRAVNTGELFF
J gene: TRBJ2-2
clone size: NA
V gene: TRBV20-1

CDR3 protein: CASSFRTSGNSPQFF
J gene: TRBJ2-1
clone size: few
V gene: TRBV6-5

CDR3 protein: CAWSASGAGGYEQYF
J gene: TRBJ2-7
clone size: NA
V gene: TRBV30

CDR3 protein: CASSYEMVFLIYEQYF
J gene: TRBJ2-7
clone size: NA
V gene: TRBV28

CDR3 protein: CARPVAPGGDNYGYTF
J gene: TRBJ1-2
clone size: NA
V gene: TRBV7-7

CDR3 protein: CSARVPGQARNEQYF
J gene: TRBJ2-7
clone size: many
V gene: TRBV20-1

CDR3 protein: CSVTRTEYSGVRNYEQFF
J gene: TRBJ2-1
clone size: NA
V gene: TRBV20-1

CDR3 protein: CSASEGGQGWGYTF
J gene: TRBJ1-2
clone size: NA
V gene: TRBV20-1

CDR3 protein: CASSQRFQETQYF
J gene: TRBJ2-5
clone size: NA
V gene: TRBV3-1

CDR3 protein: CASPAGLMNTEAFF
J gene: TRBJ1-1
clone size: few
V gene: TRBV2

CDR3 protein: CASSLSETSVTYEQYF
J gene: TRBJ2-7
clone size: NA
V gene: TRBV28

CDR3 protein: CAVDGANYGYTF
J gene: TRBJ1-2
clone size: few
V gene: TRBV30

CDR3 protein: CASSHTRIYSNQPQHF
J gene: TRBJ1-5
clone size: NA
V gene: TRBV28

CDR3 protein: CSASRDGHQPQHF
J gene: TRBJ1-5
clone size: NA
V gene: TRBV20-1

CDR3 protein: CASTPRSRAAHYEQYF
J gene: TRBJ2-7
clone size: NA
V gene: TRBV11-3

CDR3 protein: CSARQGGVYEQYF
J gene: TRBJ2-7
clone size: few
V gene: TRBV20-1

CDR3 protein: CASGTGHTDTQYF
J gene: TRBJ2-3
clone size: many
V gene: TRBV6-4

CDR3 protein: CASSTSEEQFF
J gene: TRBJ2-1
clone size: few
V gene: TRBV27

CDR3 protein: CASSLSSGTDNNEQYF
J gene: NA
clone size: few
V gene: TRBV7-2

CDR3 protein: CASSLGTRGADTQYF
J gene: TRBJ2-3
clone size: NA
V gene: TRBV12-3/TRBV12-4

CDR3 protein: CASRDDGTDTQYF
J gene: TRBJ2-3
clone size: NA
V gene: TRBV6-1

CDR3 protein: CASSLGLAGGGSYEQYF
J gene: TRBJ2-7
clone size: few
V gene: TRBV12-3/TRBV12-4

CDR3 protein: CSASELTQGEQYF
J gene: TRBJ2-7
clone size: NA
V gene: TRBV20-1

CDR3 protein: CASSLAGVLSSYNEQFF
J gene: TRBJ2-1
clone size: NA
V gene: TRBV7-8

CDR3 protein: CASIPSSGITDTQYF
J gene: TRBJ2-3
clone size: NA
V gene: TRBV6-5

CDR3 protein: CASSQDPVPDYGYTF
J gene: TRBJ1-2
clone size: few
V gene: TRBV4-1

CDR3 protein: CASRGRGDVEGYTF
J gene: TRBJ1-2
clone size: NA
V gene: TRBV6-5

CDR3 protein: CSARGSGGYERYF
J gene: TRBJ2-7
clone size: NA
V gene: TRBV20-1

CDR3 protein: CASFYEAGGSNEQYF
J gene: TRBJ2-7
clone size: NA
V gene: TRBV27

CDR3 protein: CASSYKQGLSFVKNIQYF
J gene: TRBJ2-4
clone size: NA
V gene: TRBV6-2/TRBV6-3

CDR3 protein: CASSVVAESSYEQYF
J gene: TRBJ2-7
clone size: few
V gene: TRBV9

CDR3 protein: CASSHFSGSPAYNEQFF
J gene: TRBJ2-1
clone size: NA
V gene: TRBV4-2

CDR3 protein: CASSGETGTETQYF
J gene: TRBJ2-5
clone size: few
V gene: TRBV9

CDR3 protein: CAISESSRENQPQHF
J gene: TRBJ1-5
clone size: NA
V gene: TRBV10-3

CDR3 protein: CASSVATGGTSVSYEQYF
J gene: NA
clone size: NA
V gene: TRBV9

CDR3 protein: CSVGRTGETQYF
J gene: TRBJ2-5
clone size: NA
V gene: TRBV29-1

CDR3 protein: CASSGGGNSYEQYF
J gene: TRBJ2-7
clone size: NA
V gene: TRBV9

CDR3 protein: CASSRDSKHTDTQYF
J gene: TRBJ2-3
clone size: few
V gene: TRBV4-1

CDR3 protein: CSVPLVPYGYTF
J gene: TRBJ1-2
clone size: few
V gene: TRBV20-1

CDR3 protein: CASSEAGTGAYGYTF
J gene: TRBJ1-2
clone size: NA
V gene: TRBV6-1

CDR3 protein: CASSLTGIYNSPLHF
J gene: TRBJ1-6
clone size: few
V gene: TRBV25-1

CDR3 protein: CAGSRQDGYTF
J gene: TRBJ1-2
clone size: NA
V gene: TRBV6-2/TRBV6-3

CDR3 protein: CASRPGLHYTDTQYF
J gene: TRBJ2-3
clone size: NA
V gene: TRBV6-2/TRBV6-3

CDR3 protein: CALRGDTQYF
J gene: TRBJ2-3
clone size: NA
V gene: TRBV25-1

CDR3 protein: CASSMRSGANVLTF
J gene: TRBJ2-6
clone size: NA
V gene: TRBV25-1

CDR3 protein: CATSITGAGTFEQYF
J gene: NA
clone size: once
V gene: TRBV15

CDR3 protein: CASSQQAKETQYF
J gene: TRBJ2-5
clone size: few
V gene: TRBV2

CDR3 protein: CASSYSQGGPDTQYF
J gene: TRBJ2-3
clone size: NA
V gene: TRBV6-5